This TCR beta chain was identified during a study of T cells in narcolepsy. About the study: Patients with NT1 or NT2 and healthy control donors were enrolled. Study-level results: Same-patient CSF and blood CD4+ T cell clonotypes included HCRT-specific and TRIB2-specific autoreactive ones. Autoreactive clone sequences were missing from some blood memory CD4+ repertoires. Autoreactive clonotypes reportedly recurred in blood of same and different patients, not controls.

As concerns this clone: Its matching antigen is unknown.

V lost 6 bases and J 1 base, leaving 9 bases between the germline ends. This CDR3 has 14 residues. The germline V gene encodes CDR1 MGHDK and CDR2 SYGVNS. Measured with immunoSEQ multiplex PCR; TCRdb has only the in-frame clones, and not every one. The data contain around 30,000 clones, around 81% of them singletons. Sequencing was performed on CD45RA- memory CD4+ T cells from PBMCs. The chain joins TRBV25-1 to TRBJ2-2, with D tentatively TRBD1 (6 bases). The receptor's source is a human donor with narcolepsy. CDR3 sequence: CASRGQMNTGELFF. DNA for the CDR3: TGTGCCAGCAGGGGACAAATGAACACCGGGGAGCTGTTTTTT.